This T cell receptor beta chain stems from a study of T cell changes during pregnancy in multiple sclerosis. The CDR3 is made up of 19 amino acids. Trimming at V came to 3 bases and at J to 0 bases, leaving 8 bases not matched to a gene. Germline V gene lookup returns CDR1 SGHDT and CDR2 YYEEEE. Data came from immunoSEQ multiplex PCR; TCRdb stores just in-frame clones and leaves some out. The sample lists about 42,000 clones; 70% to 90% were seen once. The sequence was collected from a female donor with multiple sclerosis, enrolled in a pregnancy study. The chain uses TRBV5-6 and TRBJ2-1; 14 bases fit TRBD2. Sequences were derived from CD4+ T cells from peripheral blood mononuclear cells, sampled after pregnancy. The CDR3 coding sequence is TGTGCCAGCAGCTCCGGACTAGCGGGGGGTAGGAGCTCCTACAATGAGCAGTTCTTC. It codes for CASSSGLAGGRSSYNEQFF.